This TCR beta chain was observed in a study of cytomegalovirus exposure and HLA in healthy donors. Turning to the study itself: The 120 validation repertoires were produced on the same platform as the roughly 690 repertoires of the first cohort. This was reported in a later analysis.

Broader study findings: The authors listed 164 TCR beta chains as cytomegalovirus-associated.

Per germline, CDR1 SEHNR and CDR2 FQNEAQ (reference sequence). Trimming left V 5 bases short and J 4 bases short, with 11 bases between. This CDR3 spans 13 amino acids. This clone was seen only once. The antigen is not known. Produced via immunoSEQ multiplex PCR; TCRdb's table is partial and in-frame only. The sample holds fewer than 200,000 clones, 70% to 90% seen once. This chain joins TRBV7-9 and TRBJ1-2; possible D gene TRBD1, 6 bases. The sequencing sample was made of PBMCs. This sequence originates from a woman between 18 and 29 years old in good health and CMV-seronegative. The CDR3 protein is CASSGQFRYGYTF. The DNA of the CDR3 is TGTGCCAGCAGCGGACAGTTTCGCTATGGCTACACCTTC.